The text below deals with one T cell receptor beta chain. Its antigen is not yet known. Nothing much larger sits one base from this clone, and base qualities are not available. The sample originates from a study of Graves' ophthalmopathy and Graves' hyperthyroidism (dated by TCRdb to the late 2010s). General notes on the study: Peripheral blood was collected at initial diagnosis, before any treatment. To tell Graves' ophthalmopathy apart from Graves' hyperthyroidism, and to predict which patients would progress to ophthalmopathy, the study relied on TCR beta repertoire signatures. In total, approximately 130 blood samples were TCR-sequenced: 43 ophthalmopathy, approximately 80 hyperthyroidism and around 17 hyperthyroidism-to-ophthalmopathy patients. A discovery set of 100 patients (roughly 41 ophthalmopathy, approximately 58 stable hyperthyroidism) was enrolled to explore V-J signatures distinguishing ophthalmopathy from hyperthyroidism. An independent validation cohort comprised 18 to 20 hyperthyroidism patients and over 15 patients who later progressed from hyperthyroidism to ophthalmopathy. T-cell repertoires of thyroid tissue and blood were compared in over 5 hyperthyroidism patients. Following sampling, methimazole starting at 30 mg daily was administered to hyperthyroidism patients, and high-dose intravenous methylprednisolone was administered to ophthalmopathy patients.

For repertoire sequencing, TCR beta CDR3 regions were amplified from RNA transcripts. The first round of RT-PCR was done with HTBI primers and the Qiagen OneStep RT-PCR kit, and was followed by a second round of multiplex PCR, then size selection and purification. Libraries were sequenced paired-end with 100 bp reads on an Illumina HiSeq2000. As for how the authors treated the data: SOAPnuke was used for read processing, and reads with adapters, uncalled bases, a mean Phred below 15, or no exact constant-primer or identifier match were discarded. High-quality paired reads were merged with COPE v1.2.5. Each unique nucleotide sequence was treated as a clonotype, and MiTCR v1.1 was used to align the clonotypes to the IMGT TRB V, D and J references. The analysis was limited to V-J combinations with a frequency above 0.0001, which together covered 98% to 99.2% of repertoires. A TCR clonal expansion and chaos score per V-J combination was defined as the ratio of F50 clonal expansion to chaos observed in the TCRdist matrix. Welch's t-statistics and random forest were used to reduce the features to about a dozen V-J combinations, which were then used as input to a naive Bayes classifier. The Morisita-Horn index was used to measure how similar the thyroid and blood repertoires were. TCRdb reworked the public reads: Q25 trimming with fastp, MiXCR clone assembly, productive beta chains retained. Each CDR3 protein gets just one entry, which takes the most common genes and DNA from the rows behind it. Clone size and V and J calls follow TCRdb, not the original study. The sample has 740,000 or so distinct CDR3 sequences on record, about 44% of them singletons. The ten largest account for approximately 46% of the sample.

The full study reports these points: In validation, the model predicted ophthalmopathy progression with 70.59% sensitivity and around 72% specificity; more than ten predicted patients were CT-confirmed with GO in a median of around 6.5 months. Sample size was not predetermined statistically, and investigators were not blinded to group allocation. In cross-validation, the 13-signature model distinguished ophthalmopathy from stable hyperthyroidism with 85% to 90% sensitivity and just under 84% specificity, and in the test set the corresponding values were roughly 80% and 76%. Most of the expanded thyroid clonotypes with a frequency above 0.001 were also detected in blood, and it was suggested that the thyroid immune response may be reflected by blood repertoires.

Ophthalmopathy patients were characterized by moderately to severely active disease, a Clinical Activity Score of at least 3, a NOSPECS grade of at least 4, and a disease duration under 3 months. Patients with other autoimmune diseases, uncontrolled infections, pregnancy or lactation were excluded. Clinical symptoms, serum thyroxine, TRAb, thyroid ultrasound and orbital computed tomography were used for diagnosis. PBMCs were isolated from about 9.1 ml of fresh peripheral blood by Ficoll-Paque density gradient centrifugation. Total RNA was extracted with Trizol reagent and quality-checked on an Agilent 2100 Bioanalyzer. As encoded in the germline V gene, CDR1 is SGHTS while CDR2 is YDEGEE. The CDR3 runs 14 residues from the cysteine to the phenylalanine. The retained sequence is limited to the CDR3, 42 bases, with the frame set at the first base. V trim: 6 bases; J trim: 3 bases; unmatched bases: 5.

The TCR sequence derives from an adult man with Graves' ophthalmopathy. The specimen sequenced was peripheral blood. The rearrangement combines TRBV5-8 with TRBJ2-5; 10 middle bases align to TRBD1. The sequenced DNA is TGTGCCAGCAACCCGGGACAGGGGAAAGAGACCCAGTACTTC. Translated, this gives CASNPGQGKETQYF. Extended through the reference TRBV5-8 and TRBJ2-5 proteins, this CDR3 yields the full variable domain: EAGVTQSPTHLIKTRGQQATLRCSPISGHTSVYWYQQALGLGLQFLLWYDEGEERNRGNFPPRFSGRQFPNYSSELNVNALELEDSALYLCASNPGQGKETQYFGPGTRLLVL.